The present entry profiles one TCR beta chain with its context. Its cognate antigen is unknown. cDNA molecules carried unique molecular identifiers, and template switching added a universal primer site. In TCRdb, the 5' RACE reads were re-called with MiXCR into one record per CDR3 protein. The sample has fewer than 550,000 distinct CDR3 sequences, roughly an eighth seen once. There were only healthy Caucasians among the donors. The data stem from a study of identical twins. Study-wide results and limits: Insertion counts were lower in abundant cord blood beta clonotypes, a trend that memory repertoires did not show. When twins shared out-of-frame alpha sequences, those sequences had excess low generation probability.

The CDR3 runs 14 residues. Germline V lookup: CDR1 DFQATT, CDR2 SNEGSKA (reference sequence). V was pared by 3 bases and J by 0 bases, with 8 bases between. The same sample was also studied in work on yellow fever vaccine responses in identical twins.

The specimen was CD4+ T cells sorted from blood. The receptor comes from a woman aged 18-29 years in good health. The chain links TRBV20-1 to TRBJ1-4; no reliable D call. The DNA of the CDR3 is TGCAGTGCTAGTTGGGGAGCAACTAATGAAAAACTGTTTTTT. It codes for CSASWGATNEKLFF.